This is a list of T cell receptor beta chains from one sample in a study of T cell responses to AZD1222 COVID-19 vaccine. Generated by immunoSEQ multiplex PCR, the TCRdb table keeps only in-frame clones and is missing some. The data contain approximately 120,000 clones, roughly 88% of them singletons. The specimen was peripheral blood, collected on day 0 of AZD1222 vaccination. Every receptor here comes from an adult in good health. The CDR3 runs from the conserved cysteine through the conserved F or W. Each record gives: D gene, V gene, J gene, CDR3 DNA, CDR3 protein. The D gene is left open where the match is weak.

TRBD1	TRBV27	TRBJ1-3	TGTGCCAGCAGTCGCCTAAGTCCCGGGACAGGGACGAGCTCTGGAAACACCATATATTTT	CASSRLSPGTGTSSGNTIYF
TRBD1	TRBV7-3	TRBJ1-2	TGTGCCAGCAGCTTACAGGGGGACTATGGCTACACCTTC	CASSLQGDYGYTF
TRBD1	TRBV27	TRBJ1-4	TGTGCCAGCAGGGGACAGGCGAAGGAAAAACTGTTTTTT	CASRGQAKEKLFF
TRBD1	TRBV7-9	TRBJ1-4	TGTGCCAGCAGCTTAGTACGACAGGGAGCCGAAAAACTGTTTTTT	CASSLVRQGAEKLFF
NA	TRBV21-1	TRBJ1-5	TGTGCCAGCAGCAAAAGTCCCAGGGGTTGGCGCAATCAGCCCCAGCATTTT	CASSKSPRGWRNQPQHF
NA	TRBV5-4	TRBJ2-7	TGTGCCAGCAGCTTGGCAGGACAGTCCTACGAGCAGTACTTC	CASSLAGQSYEQYF
NA	TRBV24-1	TRBJ1-1	TGTGCCACCAAAGGGACCTCGAACACTGAAGCTTTCTTT	CATKGTSNTEAFF
TRBD1	TRBV6-5	TRBJ1-2	TGTGCCAGCAGTTTCCCGGGACAGGGGTTGGGTGGCTACACCTTC	CASSFPGQGLGGYTF
NA	TRBV5-1	TRBJ2-7	TGCGCCCGCAGCCGGGGGGGACAGGTCTACGAGCAGTACTTC	CARSRGGQVYEQYF
TRBD2	TRBV5-1	TRBJ2-7	TGCGCCAGCAGCCCGGGACTATCACCCCATAGCTCCTACGAGCAGTACTTC	CASSPGLSPHSSYEQYF
TRBD1	TRBV24-1	TRBJ2-7	TGTGCCACCAGTGACGCGACAGGGTCCTTCTACGAGCAGTACTTC	CATSDATGSFYEQYF
TRBD1	TRBV24-1	TRBJ1-1	TGTGCCACCAGTGATCAGAACAGGGGAGGTGGTGAAGCTTTCTTT	CATSDQNRGGGEAFF
NA	TRBV28	TRBJ2-5	TGTGCCAGCAGCTCCCAGGGGGGAGCGGAGACCCAGTACTTC	CASSSQGGAETQYF
NA	TRBV6-4	TRBJ2-5	TGTGCCAGCAGTGAGCAGCAGGGTCCCCAAGAGACCCAGTACTTC	CASSEQQGPQETQYF
NA	TRBV24-1	TRBJ2-7	TGTGCCACCAGTGACCTGGACAGAGCGATCGACGAGCAGTACTTC	CATSDLDRAIDEQYF
NA	TRBV5-1	TRBJ1-2	TGCGCCAGCAGCTTTGGCTTAGGCGACTACTATGGCTACACCTTC	CASSFGLGDYYGYTF
NA	TRBV15	TRBJ2-1	TGTGCCACCAGCATGTACAGAAATGATCAGGGAGACAATGAGCAGTTCTTC	CATSMYRNDQGDNEQFF
NA	TRBV20-1	TRBJ2-3	TGCAGTGCTAGGCGCACAGATACGCAGTATTTT	CSARRTDTQYF
NA	TRBV14	TRBJ2-1	TGTGCCAGCAGCCATGGCTCCTACAATGAGCAGTTCTTC	CASSHGSYNEQFF
NA	TRBV2	TRBJ1-5	TGTGCCAGCAGTGAAAACAGTAGGAATCAGCCCCAGCATTTT	CASSENSRNQPQHF
TRBD2	TRBV24-1	TRBJ2-1	TGTGCCACCAGTTCTACTAGCGAAAGGGGCAAGCAGTTCTTC	CATSSTSERGKQFF
NA	TRBV5-6	TRBJ1-2	TGTGCCAGCAGCCCCCTCCGCGGGTACTATGGCTACACCTTC	CASSPLRGYYGYTF
TRBD2	TRBV30	TRBJ2-2	TGTGCCTGGACGGGGGGGCAGTTGACCGGGGAGCTGTTTTTT	CAWTGGQLTGELFF
TRBD1	TRBV11-2	TRBJ1-5	TGTGCCAGCAGCCTCGGGACAGCCTCTAATCAGCCCCAGCATTTT	CASSLGTASNQPQHF